This entry lists 10 T cell receptor beta chains sequenced from one sample in a study. TCRdb independently ran MiXCR on the 5' RACE reads; one entry per CDR3 protein. The sample has some 32,000 distinct CDR3 sequences, over 20% seen once; the top ten hold about 2%. The sorted Tregs were CD4+CD25+CD127-/low cells. The sequencing input was tumor-infiltrating Tregs sorted from the breast tumor. The receptor source for this set is a female donor with breast cancer.

A few counts support this clonotype. The chain employs TRBV20-1 and TRBJ2-1, with 11 bases aligning to TRBD2. Germline V gives CDR1 DFQATT, CDR2 SNEGSKA (reference sequence). The CDR3 loop spans 19 amino acids. The V gene end was trimmed by 6 bases and the J gene end by 3 bases; junction bases not matched to a gene: 19. The CDR3 bases are TGCAGTGCGGTTCCTATCGGACTAGCGGGCCCTGTTAGCTACAATGAGCAGTTCTTC. Its protein product is CSAVPIGLAGPVSYNEQFF.

The chain links TRBV20-1 to TRBJ2-3; D may be TRBD2 (5 bases). This CDR3 comprises 13 residues. Looked up from germline, CDR1 is DFQATT and CDR2 is SNEGSKA (reference sequence). V was pared by 5 bases and J by 4 bases, with 13 bases between. CDR3: CSAPRGAADTQYF. CDR3 in DNA: TGCAGTGCTCCCCGGGGAGCCGCAGATACGCAGTATTTT.

Only a few counts were recorded for this clonotype. The V and J genes are TRBV15 and TRBJ2-1; D call uncertain. This CDR3 comprises 14 residues. Germline V gene lookup returns CDR1 LNHNV and CDR2 YYDKDF (reference sequence). Trimming stripped 8 bases from V and 0 bases from J, with 11 bases between. In DNA form, the CDR3 reads TGTGCCACCTCACGAGGAAGCTCCTACAATGAGCAGTTCTTC. Translating gives CATSRGSSYNEQFF.

Remarks on this clonotype: A much larger clone is a single base away; this may be a read error. The chain recombines TRBV7-9 with TRBJ2-7; D is uncertain. Trimming removed 8 bases from V and 2 bases from J, with 13 bases in between. From germline, CDR1 is SEHNR and CDR2 FQNEAQ (reference sequence). There are 13 residues in the CDR3. CDR3 sequence reads: CASGSGRAYEQYF. The DNA for the CDR3 is TGTGCCAGCGGCTCCGGACGAGCCTACGAGCAGTACTTC.

Comments on this clonotype: The junction departs from germline at one end; a sequencing error may be responsible. The chain carries TRBV5-1 and TRBJ1-1, with TRBD1 as a possible D gene (5 bases). CDR1 SGHRS and CDR2 YFSETQ come from the germline V gene. This CDR3 has 12 residues. The CDR3: CASSGAEGEAFF. The CDR3, as DNA: TGCGCCAGCAGCGGGGCCGAGGGTGAAGCCTTCTTT.

This chain connects TRBV4-1 to TRBJ2-5; D is possibly TRBD1 (5 bases). The CDR3 is 13 amino acids. From germline, CDR1 is MGHRA and CDR2 YSYEKL. Trimming shortened V by 3 bases and J by 4 bases, and 9 bases separated the two germline ends. CDR3: CASSQWQGETQYF. DNA for the CDR3: TGCGCCAGCAGCCAGTGGCAGGGAGAGACCCAGTACTTC.

This clonotype was found many times. The J gene is TRBJ1-1, the V gene TRBV12-3 or TRBV12-4; the D is unclear. V shed 6 bases and J shed 1 base, with 9 bases lying between them. The CDR3 length is 13 residues. CDR3 coding DNA: TGTGCCAGCAGCCCGGCCGCGAACACTGAAGCTTTCTTT. This sequence encodes CASSPAANTEAFF.

Of note for this clonotype: This may be a read error, as it is one base from a much larger clone. V and J are TRBV12-3 or TRBV12-4 and TRBJ2-7; D not certain. CDR3 size: 13 residues. CDR3 protein: CASSRTASYERYF. CDR3 nucleotides: TGTGCCAGCAGTCGGACGGCGTCCTACGAGCGGTACTTC.

This clonotype has just one count. A much larger clone differs by one base, so this may be a read error. The chain couples TRBV27 to TRBJ2-1; weak D call: TRBD2 (6 bases). Per the germline V gene, CDR1 is MNHEY and CDR2 is SMNVEV (reference sequence). Trimming stripped 4 bases from V and 9 bases from J, with 19 bases between. CDR3 length equals 15 residues. The CDR3 DNA reads TGTGCCAGCAGTTCGCACCGGGACTGGGGATTTGAGCAGTTCTTC. It specifies CASSSHRDWGFEQFF.

This clonotype was seen a handful of times. The chain uses TRBV6-5 and TRBJ2-1; D remains unclear. The CDR3 sequence is 14 residues long. Deletions cut 6 bases from V and 5 bases from J, with 14 bases between. Germline CDR1 is MNHEY and CDR2 is SVGAGI. This chain's CDR3 is CASRPGPADNEQFF. The DNA of the CDR3 is TGTGCCAGCAGACCCGGACCTGCGGACAATGAGCAGTTCTTC.